These 2 T cell receptor beta chains came from one sample sequenced in a study of T cell clones after liver transplantation. TCRdb keeps only in-frame clones here, not all; method: immunoSEQ multiplex PCR. This table has just over 9,000 clones, roughly 85% appearing once. The sample was CD8+ T cells from blood, taken before liver transplant. These receptors all stem from a human donor who received a liver transplant.

V is TRBV28 and J is TRBJ2-2, with 7 bases matching TRBD2. The germline V gene has CDR1 MDHEN and CDR2 SYDVKM. The ends lost 8 bases at V and 5 bases at J; junction bases unmatched: 5. CDR3 length: 13 residues. The CDR3 is CASQYSGTGELFF. The CDR3 bases are TGTGCCAGCCAATATAGCGGGACCGGGGAGCTGTTTTTT.

The chain joins TRBV25-1 to TRBJ2-1, with 7 bases fitting TRBD2. The V gene end was trimmed by 1 base and the J gene end by 3 bases; junction bases not matched to a gene: 3. In germline, CDR1 is MGHDK, CDR2 SYGVNS. The CDR3 runs 15 residues. CDR3 in DNA: TGTGCCAGCAGTGAATCCAGCGGGATCTACAATGAGCAGTTCTTC. This codes for CASSESSGIYNEQFF.